This T cell receptor (beta chain) was sequenced in a study of blood T cell repertoires in COVID-19. About the research overall: Sites in the United States, Italy and Spain provided acute and convalescent COVID-19 samples. T cells, B-cell-depleted T cells, or PBMCs supplied cDNA or gDNA.

Only in-frame clones appear in the TCRdb table, and some are missing; sequencing was by immunoSEQ multiplex PCR. This table holds about 34,000 clones, roughly nine tenths found once. Germline V lookup: CDR1 MDHEN, CDR2 SYDVKM. The ends lost 7 bases at V and 7 bases at J; junction bases unmatched: 14. The CDR3 contains 16 residues. This clone was counted a single time. Sequenced: peripheral blood. This rearrangement joins TRBV28 to TRBJ1-1; 11 bases agree with TRBD1. The TCR comes from an older man with active COVID-19. The CDR3 nucleotides are TGTGCCAGCAACCGACCCCGGACAGGGGGCGGGGGTGAAGCTTTCTTT. It translates to CASNRPRTGGGGEAFF. The full variable domain, with the rest looked up from reference TRBV28 and TRBJ1-1, is DVKVTQSSRYLVKRTGEKVFLECVQDMDHENMFWYRQDPGLGLRLIYFSYDVKMKEKGDIPEGYSVSREKKERFSLILESASTNQTSMYLCASNRPRTGGGGEAFFGQGTRLTVV.